The 28 T cell receptor beta chains below were found in one sample sequenced in a study of T cell repertoires in cytomegalovirus infection. From the reads, TCRdb called clonotypes with MiXCR, one entry per CDR3 protein. The sample gives roughly 640,000 distinct CDR3 sequences, approximately 24% of which show up once; approximately 8% is in the top ten. Sequencing was carried out using CD8+ T cells from PBMCs. The receptors were gathered from a human donor in good health (CMV status not recorded). Some clones in this sample may be carry-over from other donors' samples.

CDR3 sequence: CASSPFFGGGSPYEQYV. The DNA of the CDR3 is TGTGCCAGCAGTCCCTTTTTCGGGGGGGGTTCCCCCTACGAGCAGTACGTC. The V and J genes are TRBV27 and TRBJ2-7; 8 bases map to TRBD2. J was trimmed by 2 bases and V by 5 bases; bases with no gene match: 14. Germline V gives CDR1 MNHEY, CDR2 SMNVEV (reference sequence). The CDR3 spans 17 residues.

This clonotype was seen only a few times. This chain links TRBV6-6 with TRBJ2-1; D is ambiguous. The CDR3 has 12 residues. Trimming removed 2 bases from V and 9 bases from J, with 8 bases in between. Per the germline V gene, CDR1 is MNHNY and CDR2 is SVGAGI (reference sequence). In nucleotides, the CDR3 is TGTGCCAGCAGTTACAAAGAAGGTGAGCAGTTCTTC. It yields the protein CASSYKEGEQFF.

This rearrangement joins TRBV4-2 to TRBJ1-4; perhaps TRBD1 as D (6 bases). The germline V and J ends were trimmed by 0 bases and 1 base, with 12 bases remaining between them. Germline CDR1 is LGHNA and CDR2 is YNFKEQ. CDR3 length: 17 amino acids. CDR3 coding DNA: TGTGCCAGCAGCCAAGATGGGACACCGCAAACTAATGAAAAACTGTTTTTT. It translates to CASSQDGTPQTNEKLFF.

To note about this clonotype: A single base separates this from a much larger clone, so it may be a read error. The genes are TRBV7-6 and TRBJ2-2; D unresolved. CDR3 length equals 11 residues. The germline V gene has CDR1 SGHVS and CDR2 FNYEAQ. The ends were cut back, 7 bases at V and 3 bases at J, with 3 bases in the middle. The chain's CDR3 is CASNDTGELFF. The CDR3 DNA reads as TGTGCCAGCAATGACACCGGGGAGCTGTTTTTT.

This clonotype was found a few times. The chain joins TRBV2 to TRBJ1-1; weak D call: TRBD1 (5 bases). Germline V CDR1 and CDR2: SNHLY, FYNNEI. The CDR3 is 16 amino acids. V lost 7 bases and J lost 8, with 26 bases in between. The CDR3 bases are TGTGCCAGCATGTACTTCGACAGCCTAACCGAGGAAGAAGCTTTCTTT. It specifies CASMYFDSLTEEEAFF.

This clonotype was detected only a few times. V and J are TRBV7-9 and TRBJ1-4; 8 bases map to TRBD1. Trimming cost V 5 bases and J 0 bases; bases outside gene matches: 11. CDR3 length: 18 residues. In germline, CDR1 is SEHNR, CDR2 FQNEAQ (reference sequence). CDR3 protein: CASSTDRAKKATNEKLFF. The CDR3 DNA sequence: TGTGCCAGCAGCACGGACAGGGCCAAGAAAGCAACTAATGAAAAACTGTTTTTT.

The chain recombines TRBV11-3 with TRBJ2-1; no definite D call. The V end lost 3 bases, the J end lost 6 bases, and 15 bases lay between the germline ends. The germline V gene encodes CDR1 SGHNT and CDR2 YENEEA. The CDR3 is 15 amino acids. The CDR3 bases are TGTGCCAGCAGCTTTTCCGGGTCTGGGATCAATGAGCAGTTCTTC. Its translation: CASSFSGSGINEQFF.

The V gene is TRBV29-1, the J gene TRBJ2-1, with D possibly TRBD2 on 5 matching bases. The ends were cut back, 3 bases at V and 8 bases at J, with 20 bases in the middle. CDR1 and CDR2 (germline): SQVTM, ANQGSEA. CDR3 length: 15 amino acids. The CDR3 spells CSVDLPTSVPHEQFF. The CDR3 nucleotides are TGCAGCGTTGATCTTCCTACTAGTGTTCCACATGAGCAGTTCTTC.

In this sample, this clonotype turned up many times. This sequence joins TRBV6-5 and TRBJ2-7, with D maybe TRBD1 (6 bases). Germline CDR1 and CDR2: MNHEY and SVGAGI. The CDR3 loop spans 15 amino acids. Trimming pared 4 bases from V and 2 bases from J, leaving 15 bases between. Here the CDR3 DNA reads TGTGCCAGCAGTTTCACCGACAGGTCCCCCTACGAGCAGTACTTC. Translated: CASSFTDRSPYEQYF.

This clonotype was seen a handful of times. V is TRBV6-5 and J is TRBJ2-3, with a possible D match to TRBD2 (5 bases). Germline V gene sequence: CDR1 MNHEY, CDR2 SVGAGI. Between the trimmed V and J ends, which lost 0 bases and 4 bases, there was a span of 8 bases. This CDR3 has 14 residues. The CDR3 spells CASSYSRAADTQYF. Written as DNA, the CDR3 is TGTGCCAGCAGTTACTCGAGGGCAGCAGATACGCAGTATTTT.

This clonotype was seen more than once but under ten times. This rearrangement joins TRBV2 to TRBJ2-2; unclear D gene. Trimming pared 6 bases from V and 0 bases from J, leaving 11 bases between. The length of the CDR3 is 15 residues. CDR1 and CDR2 (germline): SNHLY, FYNNEI. The CDR3 coding sequence is TGTGCCAGCAGCCCCGGGTCGGCGAACACCGGGGAGCTGTTTTTT. Protein product: CASSPGSANTGELFF.

The chain uses TRBV12-3 or TRBV12-4 and TRBJ2-1, with 7 bases lining up with TRBD2. V lost 4 bases and J lost 1; bases outside the gene matches: 7. This CDR3 is 16 amino acids long. In nucleotides, the CDR3 is TGTGCCAGCAGTTCAACCGGGACTACATCCTACAATGAGCAGTTCTTC. Protein sequence: CASSSTGTTSYNEQFF.

The CDR3 spells CATSPLSGQVTYEQYF. In DNA form, the CDR3 reads TGTGCCACCAGCCCCTTATCAGGACAGGTCACCTACGAGCAGTACTTC. This chain joins TRBV15 and TRBJ2-7; 7 positions agree with TRBD1. The junction had 12 bases not matched to a gene; V was cut back by 5 bases and J by 2 bases. The germline gives CDR1 LNHNV, CDR2 YYDKDF (reference sequence). The CDR3 consists of 16 residues.

J is TRBJ2-3 and V is TRBV28; D may be TRBD2 (6 bases). The germline V gene has CDR1 MDHEN and CDR2 SYDVKM. With 1 base removed from V and 1 base from J, the gap between germline ends came to 9 bases. CDR3 size: 15 residues. The CDR3 DNA is TGTGCCAGCAGTTTATCGCGGGACCGCACAGATACGCAGTATTTT. Translation: CASSLSRDRTDTQYF.

This clonotype showed up just a few times. The V call is TRBV20-1, the J call TRBJ1-2; D is uncertain. Trimming removed 7 bases at V and 4 bases at J, with 10 bases between. The germline CDR1 and CDR2 sequences are DFQATT and SNEGSKA (reference sequence). The CDR3 runs to 11 residues. The CDR3 sequence: CSGPAAYGYTF. The CDR3, as DNA: TGCAGTGGCCCAGCGGCCTATGGCTACACCTTC.

This chain links TRBV29-1 with TRBJ1-4; D gene ambiguous. The V gene's germline CDR1 is SQVTM and CDR2 ANQGSEA. This CDR3 is built from 13 residues. V was shortened by 1 base and J by 0 bases, with 3 bases between the two germline ends. CDR3: CSVEGTTNEKLFF. The DNA for the CDR3 is TGCAGCGTTGAAGGGACAACTAATGAAAAACTGTTTTTT.

This chain uses TRBV20-1 with TRBJ1-2; no definite D call. Germline CDR1 is DFQATT and CDR2 is SNEGSKA (reference sequence). V gave up 5 bases and J gave up 8 bases, with 18 bases separating them. CDR3 length equals 13 residues. The CDR3: CSALKGLNGGYTF. The CDR3 DNA reads TGCAGTGCTCTCAAGGGATTAAACGGCGGCTACACCTTC.

This clonotype was detected only a few times. V is TRBV6-5 and J is TRBJ2-2; TRBD1 is a possible D gene (5 bases). The CDR3 has 16 amino acids. Deletions cut 2 bases from V and 6 bases from J, with 16 bases between. Germline CDR1 and CDR2: MNHEY and SVGAGI. CDR3 in DNA: TGTGCCAGCAGTTACCTGGGGCAGACTTCCCCCGGGGAGCTGTTTTTT. Its protein product is CASSYLGQTSPGELFF.

Worth noting for this clonotype: A much larger clone is a single base away; this may be a read error. The chain joins TRBV2 to TRBJ2-1, with 13 positions matching TRBD2. The CDR3 loop spans 17 amino acids. CDR1 is SNHLY, CDR2 FYNNEI, per germline. CDR3 amino acids: CVSSVSSGTSGDREQFF. The CDR3 nucleotides read TGTGTCAGCAGCGTTTCTTCCGGGACTAGCGGGGATAGGGAGCAGTTCTTC.

This clonotype has only a few counts. V and J are TRBV6-2 or TRBV6-3 and TRBJ2-6; 8 nucleotides align to TRBD1. The CDR3 is 15 residues long. The germline CDR1 and CDR2 sequences are MNHEY and SVGEGT. Trimming removed 10 bases from V and 4 bases from J; junction bases left unmatched: 9. The CDR3 DNA follows: TGTGCCACCACCGGACAGGGAACAGGGGCCAACGTCCTGACTTTC. Translating it yields CATTGQGTGANVLTF.

The rearrangement joins TRBV20-1 to TRBJ1-1; D not resolved. Trimming cost V 2 bases and J 7 bases, with 11 bases left between them. This CDR3 has 12 amino acids. Germline V gene lookup returns CDR1 DFQATT and CDR2 SNEGSKA (reference sequence). This CDR3 reads CSARRLGNEAFF. The CDR3 nucleotides read TGCAGTGCTAGAAGGCTGGGCAATGAAGCTTTCTTT.

V gene TRBV27 combines with J gene TRBJ1-1; a possible D gene is TRBD1 (5 bases). This CDR3 has 14 residues. The germline V gene encodes CDR1 MNHEY and CDR2 SMNVEV (reference sequence). Deletions cut 5 bases from V and 10 bases from J, with 20 bases between. The CDR3 DNA reads TGTGCCAGCAGTCCATTCGGGGCTGGAGAGGGAGCTTTCTTT. Its protein is CASSPFGAGEGAFF.

This clonotype was seen once. The chain has TRBV4-3 and TRBJ2-6; D call uncertain. The CDR3 loop spans 16 amino acids. Germline assignment: CDR1 LGHNA and CDR2 YSLEER. V lost 0 bases to trimming and J lost 4 bases, with 10 bases between them. Written as DNA, the CDR3 is TGCGCCAGCAGCCAAGAACAAGGGCGGGGGGCCAACGTCCTGACTTTC. Residues: CASSQEQGRGANVLTF.

This clonotype has at least ten counts. J is TRBJ2-7 and V is TRBV12-3 or TRBV12-4; TRBD1 is a possible D gene (5 bases). The CDR3 has 13 residues. Trimming removed 8 bases at V and 0 bases at J, with 11 bases between. The chain's CDR3 is CASGADGSYEQYF. CDR3 in DNA: TGTGCCAGCGGGGCGGACGGCTCCTACGAGCAGTACTTC.

This clonotype was observed a few times. V is TRBV2 and J is TRBJ2-1; D is unresolved. Trimming cost V 7 bases and J 10 bases, with 17 bases left between them. The CDR3 sequence is 13 residues long. Germline lookup yields CDR1 SNHLY and CDR2 FYNNEI. The CDR3 region has the DNA TGTGCCAGCACCGCGAGCGAGTTTCGCGAGCAGTTCTTC. It specifies CASTASEFREQFF.

CDR3 sequence (DNA): TGTGCCACCAGCAGACCGGCCCTTGAGTATGAGCAGTTCTTC. Encoded protein: CATSRPALEYEQFF. This chain joins TRBV15 and TRBJ2-1, with unresolved D. Per germline, CDR1 LNHNV and CDR2 YYDKDF (reference sequence). This CDR3 region has 14 residues. V dropped 2 bases and J dropped 8 bases, with 13 bases sitting between them.

The genes are TRBV5-4 and TRBJ1-1, with no clear D. The germline gives CDR1 SGHNT, CDR2 YYREEE (reference sequence). V dropped 3 bases and J dropped 8 bases, with 14 bases sitting between them. This CDR3 spans 13 amino acids. CDR3 nucleotide sequence: TGTGCCAGCAGCTCTGGTGAGGCAAGAGAAGCTTTCTTT. It translates to CASSSGEAREAFF. Full variable domain (outside the CDR3, taken from reference TRBV5-4 and TRBJ1-1): ETGVTQSPTHLIKTRGQQVTLRCSSQSGHNTVSWYQQALGQGPQFIFQYYREEENGRGNFPPRFSGLQFPNYSSELNVNALELDDSALYLCASSSGEAREAFFGQGTRLTVV.

This clonotype turned up a few times. The gene calls are TRBV28 and TRBJ2-7; perhaps TRBD1 as D (6 bases). Germline CDR1 is MDHEN and CDR2 is SYDVKM. This CDR3 is 14 amino acids long. The V end was cut by 2 bases, the J end by 3 bases, with 11 bases between. The CDR3 coding sequence is TGTGCCAGCAGTTTAAGGACAGCATTCTACGAGCAGTACTTC. Residues: CASSLRTAFYEQYF.